The T cell receptor beta chain under discussion was sequenced for a study of cytomegalovirus exposure and HLA in healthy donors. Study-level points and caveats: A few chains tied to CMV proved CMV antigen-specific in vitro.

Comment on this clone: As yet, its antigen is unknown.

Use of 60 Vbeta and 13 Jbeta primers characterized the PCR. Here immunoSEQ multiplex PCR was the method, and the copy in TCRdb shows in-frame clones only, minus some. This sample's table reports 200,000 to 250,000 clones. The receptor's source is a girl aged 2-10 years in good health and CMV-seropositive. Sequenced input: PBMCs.

In DNA, the CDR3 is TGTGCCGCAACCCGCGGGCCTAGCTCCTACGAGCAGTACTTC. Its protein product is CAATRGPSSYEQYF. This chain connects TRBV6-5 to TRBJ2-7, with D possibly being TRBD2 (5 bases). CDR3 size: 14 residues. The germline V gene encodes CDR1 MNHEY and CDR2 SVGAGI. V shed 11 bases and J shed 0 bases, with 17 bases lying between them.